This TCR beta chain was observed in a study of CD4 T cells in relation to SARS-CoV-2 and coronaviruses. Study summary: ViraFEST: roughly 10-day antigen culture of PBMCs, then TCR beta CDR3 sequencing. No peptide or an HIV-1 Nef peptide pool served as negative control. General study results and limits: Monoreactive clones expanded significantly more to SARS-CoV-2 than crossreactive clones did.

This clone was detected only a few times. Its target is not known. Sequencing was performed with immunoSEQ multiplex PCR; in TCRdb, only in-frame clones are kept and a portion is missing. Of 27,000 or so clones listed, about 70% are singletons. The trim removed 6 bases at V and 5 bases at J, leaving 5 bases unmatched. The germline CDR1 and CDR2 sequences are SNHLY and FYNNEI. The CDR3 is made up of 14 amino acids. The unexposed donors gave CD4+ T cells in about 2011-2018, prior to COVID-19. Isolation of CD4+ T cells took place after around 11 days in culture. Half the medium was replaced with IL-2 medium on days 3 and 7.

V gene TRBV2 combines with J gene TRBJ2-7; 12 positions match TRBD1. This receptor was taken from a human donor in good health. Sequenced material: CD4+ T cells from PBMCs, cultured in vitro. CDR3 sequence: CASSRDRGHHEQYF. The CDR3 DNA reads as TGTGCCAGCAGCCGGGACAGGGGGCACCACGAGCAGTACTTC.